This T cell receptor beta chain was found in a study of CD8+ T cells in alopecia areata. Study-level results: Between patients, shared TCR sequences were less clear than in mice. This was possibly due in part to HLA diversity in the patient population.

PBMCs yielded sorted CD4+ and CD8+ T cells. V gave up 5 bases and J gave up 6 bases; unmatched junction bases: 9. The CDR3 contains 15 residues. Germline CDR1 reads SNHLY; CDR2 reads FYNNEI. Note on this clone: Its antigen remains unknown.

Reverse transcribed after extraction, RNA yielded cDNA as the sequencing template. Clones were read by immunoSEQ multiplex PCR, and TCRdb kept only the in-frame ones, dropping some. This repertoire shows 85,000 to 110,000 clones, 55% found once; its top ten account for roughly 8.8%. Sequenced: CD4+ T cells sorted from blood. J is TRBJ2-1 and V is TRBV2, with 8 nucleotides matching TRBD1. The source of this sequence is a human donor in good health. CDR3 amino acids: CASSRDNGQGNEQFF. For the CDR3, the DNA is TGTGCCAGCAGTCGCGATAACGGACAGGGCAATGAGCAGTTCTTC.